This TCR beta chain was recorded in a study of T cell repertoires in cytomegalovirus infection. On the study more broadly: Matching HLA type, along with CMV infection, was indicated by public TCR beta signatures. Findings and caveats of the study: Predominance within the ex vivo response was attributable to HLA-C-restricted CMV-specific TCR beta clonotypes. Cumulative frequency of public TCR beta families picked out carriers of CMV plus the relevant HLA.

CDR1 is SGHTA and CDR2 is FQGNSA in the germline V gene. This CDR3 has 18 amino acids. After removal of 5 bases from V and 0 bases from J, the junction contained 6 bases not matched to a gene. MiXCR, run by TCRdb on the reads, gives a single entry per CDR3 protein. The sample has 130,000 or so distinct CDR3 sequences, about 6% seen once. This clonotype was observed at least ten times. Its target is unknown. The chain employs TRBV7-2 and TRBJ2-5; 16 bases map to TRBD2. The sample taken for sequencing was PBMCs. The TCR originated in a human donor in good health (CMV status not recorded). Some clones in this sample may be carry-over from other donors' samples. The CDR3 DNA sequence: TGTGCCAGCAGCCCAGGGGGACTAGCGGGGGGGTACCAAGAGACCCAGTACTTC. Translated: CASSPGGLAGGYQETQYF.